The 27 T cell receptor beta chains below were found in one sample sequenced in a study of cytomegalovirus exposure and HLA in healthy donors. A multiplex PCR was run with 60 Vbeta primers and 13 Jbeta primers. The assay was immunoSEQ multiplex PCR, and TCRdb's table has in-frame clones only and misses some. The listing contains about 200,000 clones. Sequenced sample: PBMCs. These receptors were taken from a girl aged 2-15 years in good health and CMV-seropositive.

The V gene is TRBV7-2, the J gene TRBJ1-4; 8 bases are shared with TRBD1. In germline, CDR1 is SGHTA, CDR2 FQGNSA. The CDR3 is 14 amino acids. The V segment lost 1 base and the J segment 10 bases; nucleotides outside the gene matches: 5. This chain's CDR3 is CASSLGQGAVKLFF. As DNA, the CDR3 is TGTGCCAGCAGCTTAGGGCAGGGGGCCGTAAAACTGTTTTTT.

The chain has TRBV6-1 and TRBJ1-2; D ambiguous. Germline loops: CDR1 MNHNS, CDR2 SASEGT. CDR3 length: 14 amino acids. V shed 3 bases and J shed 1 base, with 9 bases lying between them. The DNA of the CDR3 is TGTGCCAGCAGTGATGGAGCGATTAACTATGGCTACACCTTC. Protein: CASSDGAINYGYTF.

The J gene is TRBJ1-2, the V gene TRBV29-1; possible D gene TRBD1, 5 bases. The CDR3 is 12 residues long. Germline CDR1 and CDR2: SQVTM and ANQGSEA. The germline V and J ends were trimmed by 3 bases and 2 bases, with 7 bases remaining between them. The CDR3 loop reads CSVDGGNYGYTF. The DNA for the CDR3 is TGCAGCGTTGATGGGGGGAACTATGGCTACACCTTC. The variable domain in full, with the rest retrieved from reference TRBV29-1 and TRBJ1-2, is SAVISQKPSRDICQRGTSLTIQCQVDSQVTMMFWYRQQPGQSLTLIATANQGSEATYESGFVIDKFPISRPNLTFSTLTVSNMSPEDSSIYLCSVDGGNYGYTFGSGTRLTVV.

The chain combines TRBV28 with TRBJ1-5; D may be TRBD1 (5 bases). The CDR3 runs 15 residues. The germline V gene has CDR1 MDHEN and CDR2 SYDVKM. The CDR3 region is CARRPDRHSNQPQHF. CDR3 sequence (DNA): TGTGCTAGGCGCCCCGACAGACATAGCAATCAGCCCCAGCATTTT. Full variable domain (missing parts from reference TRBV28 and TRBJ1-5): DVKVTQSSRYLVKRTGEKVFLECVQDMDHENMFWYRQDPGLGLRLIYFSYDVKMKEKGDIPEGYSVSREKKERFSLILESASTNQTSMYLCARRPDRHSNQPQHFGDGTRLSIL.

CDR3: CASSVRQGRDTQYF. In DNA form, the CDR3 reads TGTGCCAGCAGCGTCCGACAGGGAAGGGATACGCAGTATTTT. This chain links TRBV14 with TRBJ2-3, with 7 bases lining up with TRBD1. The germline V gene has CDR1 SGHDN and CDR2 FVKESK. CDR3 length: 14 amino acids. J was trimmed by 6 bases and V by 5 bases; bases with no gene match: 8. Combining the CDR3 with reference TRBV14 and TRBJ2-3 gives the whole variable domain EAGVTQFPSHSVIEKGQTVTLRCDPISGHDNLYWYRRVMGKEIKFLLHFVKESKQDESGMPNNRFLAERTGGTYSTLKVQPAELEDSGVYFCASSVRQGRDTQYFGPGTRLTVL.

The genes are TRBV9 and TRBJ2-1; tentatively, D is TRBD2 (5 bases). V shed 3 bases and J shed 7 bases, with 17 bases lying between them. This CDR3 comprises 15 residues. CDR1 SGDLS and CDR2 YYNGEE come from the germline V gene. In DNA form, the CDR3 reads TGTGCCAGCAGCGCCTGGGTTGAGGGAATTAATGAGCAGTTCTTC. This codes for CASSAWVEGINEQFF.

The chain joins TRBV2 to TRBJ1-2; perhaps TRBD1 as D (5 bases). V lost 2 bases and J 8 bases, leaving 12 bases between the germline ends. Germline loops: CDR1 SNHLY, CDR2 FYNNEI. The CDR3 sequence is 13 residues long. CDR3 loop: CASSESSGHGYTF. The CDR3 nucleotides are TGTGCCAGCAGTGAATCATCAGGGCACGGCTACACCTTC.

The chain couples TRBV5-1 to TRBJ1-3, with TRBD1 as a possible D gene (5 bases). CDR3 size: 17 residues. V was cut by 3 bases and J by 0 bases, with 16 bases left in between. CDR1 SGHRS and CDR2 YFSETQ come from the germline V gene. The CDR3 DNA is TGCGCCAGCAGCTCGGGCCAGGGAAAGGCCTCTGGAAACACCATATATTTT. As protein: CASSSGQGKASGNTIYF.

V and J are TRBV28 and TRBJ1-2, with D uncertain. V lost 10 bases, J lost 6 bases, and 18 bases lay in between. The germline CDR1 and CDR2 sequences are MDHEN and SYDVKM. The CDR3 contains 13 residues. CDR3 nucleotides: TGTGCCACCTTGCAGGACGGGAGGCATGGCTACACCTTC. It encodes CATLQDGRHGYTF.

This chain joins TRBV5-4 and TRBJ1-2, with 8 bases identical to TRBD1. V dropped 6 bases and J dropped 3; count of bases not matched to a gene: 4. The germline CDR1 and CDR2 sequences are SGHNT and YYREEE (reference sequence). The CDR3 contains 13 residues. CDR3: CASTDRGYYGYTF. The DNA of the CDR3 is TGTGCCAGCACTGACAGGGGATACTATGGCTACACCTTC.

This chain joins TRBV21-1 and TRBJ1-1; the table names TRBD1, a call not compared with the DNA. TRBV21-1 has pseudogene status. This CDR3 has 13 amino acids. The CDR3 DNA follows: TGTGCCAGCAGCAAAGCGCAGGGGGCTGAAGCTTTCTTT. Its protein product is CASSKAQGAEAFF.

This chain connects TRBV2 to TRBJ2-7; TRBD2 is a possible D gene (6 bases). Germline values: CDR1 SNHLY, CDR2 FYNNEI. V lost 11 bases and J 7 bases, leaving 36 bases between the germline ends. This CDR3 comprises 18 residues. CDR3 sequence: CAGRPGDSASNPGREQYF. DNA for the CDR3: TGTGCCGGCCGCCCGGGAGACAGTGCCAGCAACCCCGGTAGGGAGCAGTACTTC.

The chain couples TRBV6-1 to TRBJ2-7; D unresolved. Trimming stripped 2 bases from V and 11 bases from J, with 10 bases between. Germline values: CDR1 MNHNS, CDR2 SASEGT. The CDR3 length is 11 residues. Here the CDR3 DNA reads TGTGCCAGCAGTGAACTTTCGATAGAGTACTTC. Protein: CASSELSIEYF.

This chain uses TRBV19 with TRBJ1-5; D remains unclear. Trimming pared 8 bases from V and 2 bases from J, leaving 13 bases between. The CDR3 is 14 amino acids. Germline values: CDR1 LNHDA, CDR2 SQIVND (reference sequence). The CDR3 region has the DNA TGTGCCAGTTCGGAGCAGAGGGGCAATCAGCCCCAGCATTTT. Its protein is CASSEQRGNQPQHF.

The chain has TRBV18 and TRBJ2-5; TRBD2 matches at 7 bases. From germline, CDR1 is KGHSH and CDR2 LQKENI. CDR3 length equals 16 residues. The V and J ends lost 3 bases and 5 bases, in that order; junction bases with no gene match: 12. CDR3: CASSPGSGVSGETQYF. CDR3 sequence (DNA): TGTGCCAGCTCACCCGGAAGCGGGGTCTCCGGGGAGACCCAGTACTTC.

This sequence joins TRBV19 and TRBJ1-2, with a weak D call TRBD1 (6 bases). Germline CDR1 LNHDA, CDR2 SQIVND (reference sequence). Trimming pared 2 bases from V and 3 bases from J, leaving 10 bases between. The CDR3 runs to 14 residues. As DNA, the CDR3 is TGTGCCAGTAGTATATCGGCAGGGGACTATGGCTACACCTTC. Protein: CASSISAGDYGYTF.

The gene calls are TRBV7-9 and TRBJ2-1; 8 nucleotides align to TRBD2. Looked up from germline, CDR1 is SEHNR and CDR2 is FQNEAQ (reference sequence). With 5 bases clipped from V and 2 bases from J, the junction kept 5 bases outside the gene matches. The CDR3 is made up of 15 amino acids. The CDR3 sequence: CASSPAGETYNEQFF. The CDR3 bases are TGTGCCAGCAGCCCAGCGGGAGAGACCTACAATGAGCAGTTCTTC.

This chain joins TRBV2 and TRBJ2-3, with 7 positions matching TRBD1. This CDR3 region has 14 residues. Germline CDR1 is SNHLY and CDR2 is FYNNEI. Trimming removed 9 bases from V and 0 bases from J; junction bases left unmatched: 6. The CDR3 reads CASDRVLSTDTQYF. CDR3 DNA sequence: TGTGCCAGTGACAGGGTCCTGAGCACAGATACGCAGTATTTT. Variable domain in full (rest from reference TRBV2 and TRBJ2-3): EPEVTQTPSHQVTQMGQEVILRCVPISNHLYFYWYRQILGQKVEFLVSFYNNEISEKSEIFDDQFSVERPDGSNFTLKIRSTKLEDSAMYFCASDRVLSTDTQYFGPGTRLTVL.

Regarding this clone: The identical CDR3 is also encoded by other nucleotide sequences in the sample. The chain recombines TRBV7-9 with TRBJ2-7; 13 positions match TRBD2. Germline-derived CDR1 and CDR2 are SEHNR and FQNEAQ (reference sequence). V shed 4 bases and J 4 bases; nucleotides not matched to a gene: 1. This CDR3 contains 14 residues. Here the CDR3 reads CASSWTSGSYEQYF. The DNA of the CDR3 is TGTGCCAGCAGCTGGACTAGCGGGAGTTACGAGCAGTACTTC. The full variable domain, completed using reference TRBV7-9 and TRBJ2-7, is DTGVSQNPRHKITKRGQNVTFRCDPISEHNRLYWYRQTLGQGPEFLTYFQNEAQLEKSRLLSDRFSAERPKGSFSTLEIQRTEQGDSAMYLCASSWTSGSYEQYFGPGTRLTVT.

The V gene is TRBV7-2, the J gene TRBJ1-1; TRBD1 is a possible D gene (5 bases). The CDR3 is made up of 16 amino acids. Between the trimmed V and J ends, which lost 3 bases and 4 bases, there was a span of 18 bases. CDR1 is SGHTA, CDR2 FQGNSA, per germline. The CDR3 DNA reads TGTGCCAGCAGCTTCACCAGCAGGGCTAAGGGCACTGAAGCTTTCTTT. Translating it yields CASSFTSRAKGTEAFF. The full variable domain, completed using reference TRBV7-2 and TRBJ1-1, is GAGVSQSPSNKVTEKGKDVELRCDPISGHTALYWYRQSLGQGLEFLIYFQGNSAPDKSGLPSDRFSAERTGGSVSTLTIQRTQQEDSAVYLCASSFTSRAKGTEAFFGQGTRLTVV.

The chain carries TRBV27 and TRBJ1-5; 7 bases are a match to TRBD1. CDR3 length: 15 residues. Per the germline V gene, CDR1 is MNHEY and CDR2 is SMNVEV (reference sequence). The trim removed 7 bases at V and 3 bases at J, leaving 9 bases unmatched. CDR3 residues: CASKEGANVNQPQHF. CDR3 in DNA: TGTGCCAGCAAGGAGGGGGCGAACGTCAATCAGCCCCAGCATTTT.

The chain couples TRBV2 to TRBJ2-3; 7 bases fit TRBD2. V shed 9 bases and J 1 base; nucleotides not matched to a gene: 4. Per the germline V gene, CDR1 is SNHLY and CDR2 is FYNNEI. The CDR3 extends over 13 amino acids. CDR3 in DNA: TGTGCCAGTTGCACTAGCGGCACAGATACGCAGTATTTT. It is translated as CASCTSGTDTQYF.

The chain joins TRBV28 to TRBJ1-2; 10 bases are shared with TRBD1. Per the germline V gene, CDR1 is MDHEN and CDR2 is SYDVKM. This CDR3 is built from 16 residues. With 3 bases clipped from V and 5 bases from J, the junction kept 9 bases outside the gene matches. The CDR3 protein is CASSFRDRGEVYGYTF. The CDR3 DNA follows: TGTGCCAGCAGTTTTCGGGACAGGGGAGAAGTTTATGGCTACACCTTC.

The rearrangement joins TRBV9 to TRBJ2-2, with 7 bases matching TRBD2. This CDR3 spans 15 amino acids. Trimming at V came to 3 bases and at J to 4 bases, leaving 6 bases not matched to a gene. The germline V gene encodes CDR1 SGDLS and CDR2 YYNGEE. The CDR3 protein is CASSASLAPTGELFF. In DNA form, the CDR3 reads TGTGCCAGCAGCGCCTCACTAGCGCCCACCGGGGAGCTGTTTTTT.

This chain links TRBV28 with TRBJ1-1; maybe TRBD1 (5 bases). Germline V CDR1 and CDR2: MDHEN, SYDVKM. The V and J ends lost 3 bases and 11 bases respectively, with 28 bases between them. This CDR3 contains 17 residues. CDR3 nucleotide sequence: TGTGCCAGCAGTTTGTTCAGGGCCCCCCGCAGGTCAAGCGGGGCTTTCTTT. Protein: CASSLFRAPRRSSGAFF.

The CDR3 loop is CASKNQGHGNQPQHF. The CDR3 region has the DNA TGTGCCAGTAAAAACCAGGGACACGGGAATCAGCCCCAGCATTTT. The V call is TRBV19, the J call TRBJ1-5, with a tentative D call TRBD1 (6 bases). Trimming left V 7 bases short and J 4 bases short, with 17 bases between. The CDR3 covers 15 residues. The germline CDR1 and CDR2 sequences are LNHDA and SQIVND (reference sequence).

This chain links TRBV5-6 with TRBJ2-5; 10 nucleotides agree with TRBD1. With V trimmed by 0 bases and J by 4 bases, 3 bases remained unmatched. Germline-derived CDR1 and CDR2 are SGHDT and YYEEEE. The CDR3 extends over 15 amino acids. The CDR3 DNA reads TGTGCCAGCAGCTTGGTGACAGGGGGCCGAGAGACCCAGTACTTC. Translation: CASSLVTGGRETQYF.